A selection of T cell receptor beta chains follows, all from one sample in a study of neurological immune-mediated disorders. TCRdb passed the 5' RACE reads through MiXCR, listing each CDR3 protein once. Seen here are about 120,000 distinct CDR3 sequences, roughly 3.1% observed once, and the top ten hold 1.3%. The sequencing input was PBMCs. These TCRs come from a woman aged 25 to 45 with multiple sclerosis. Each CDR3 is given with its conserved first and last residue. Fields, in order: clone size, V gene, D gene, J gene, CDR3 DNA, CDR3 protein. D genes are given only for firm matches. Only some rows state a clone size, as once, few, many or a class for expanded clones.

>many|TRBV3-1|TRBD2|TRBJ2-7
TGTGCCAGCAGCCAAGGGACAGCGGGGGGGAGATCCTACGAGCAGTACTTC
CASSQGTAGGRSYEQYF
>many|TRBV5-1|TRBD2|TRBJ2-7
TGCGCCAGCAGCGGGGCTAGCGGGAGATTCGAGCAGTACTTC
CASSGASGRFEQYF
>many|TRBV12-3/TRBV12-4|-|TRBJ1-5
TGTGCCAGCAGTGTAAGTCCTTATCAGCCCCAGCATTTT
CASSVSPYQPQHF
>-|TRBV6-5|-|TRBJ1-4
TGTGCCAGCAGTTACTCGGGCAATAGGGGGACTAATGAAAAACTGTTTTTT
CASSYSGNRGTNEKLFF
>many|TRBV10-2|-|TRBJ2-5
TGCGCCAGCAAGGGTCAGGGACGAGAGACCCAGTACTTC
CASKGQGRETQYF
>few|TRBV18|-|TRBJ1-5
TGTGCCAGCTCACCACAGGTTTTCCCGGGAACAGGTTATCAGCCCCAGCATTTT
CASSPQVFPGTGYQPQHF
>many|TRBV20-1|TRBD1|TRBJ2-1
TGCAGTGCTGGGGGACAGGCTTACAATGAGCAGTTCTTC
CSAGGQAYNEQFF
>many|TRBV12-3/TRBV12-4|-|TRBJ1-4
TGTGCCAGCAGTCCACCGGGATTTAATGAAAAACTGTTTTTT
CASSPPGFNEKLFF
>many|TRBV5-1|-|TRBJ1-1
TGCGCCAGCACAGGTATTATGAACACTGAAGCTTTCTTT
CASTGIMNTEAFF
>many|TRBV29-1|TRBD1|TRBJ1-2
TGCAGCGTTGTACAGGGGGCGCGGGTCTATGGCTACACCTTC
CSVVQGARVYGYTF
>many|TRBV7-2|-|TRBJ1-6
TGTGCCAGCAGCTTAGGGTGGGGGTCACCCCTCCACTTT
CASSLGWGSPLHF